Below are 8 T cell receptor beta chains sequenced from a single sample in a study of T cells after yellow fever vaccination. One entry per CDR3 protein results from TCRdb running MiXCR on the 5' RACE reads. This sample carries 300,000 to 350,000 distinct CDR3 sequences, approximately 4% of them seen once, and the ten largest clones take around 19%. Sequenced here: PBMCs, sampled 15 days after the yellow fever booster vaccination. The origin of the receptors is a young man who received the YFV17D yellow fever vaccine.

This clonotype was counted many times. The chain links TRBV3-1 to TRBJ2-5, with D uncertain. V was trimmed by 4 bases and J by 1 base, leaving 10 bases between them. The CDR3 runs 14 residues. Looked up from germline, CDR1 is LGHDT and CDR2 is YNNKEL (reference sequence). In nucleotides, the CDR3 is TGTGCCAGCAGCCCCAGCGAAGGCCAAGAGACCCAGTACTTC. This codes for CASSPSEGQETQYF.

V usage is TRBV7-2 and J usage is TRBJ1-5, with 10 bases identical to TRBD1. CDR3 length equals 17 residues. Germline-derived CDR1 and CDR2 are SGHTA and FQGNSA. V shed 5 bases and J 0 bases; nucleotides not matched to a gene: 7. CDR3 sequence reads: CASSSKGQGYSNQPQHF. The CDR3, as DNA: TGTGCCAGCAGCAGTAAGGGACAGGGGTATAGCAATCAGCCCCAGCATTTT.

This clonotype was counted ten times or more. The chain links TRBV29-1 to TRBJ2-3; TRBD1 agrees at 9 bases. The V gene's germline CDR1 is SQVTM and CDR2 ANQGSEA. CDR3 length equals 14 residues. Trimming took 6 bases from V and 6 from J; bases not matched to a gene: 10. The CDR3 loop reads CSVETGTGKDTQYF. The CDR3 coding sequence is TGCAGCGTGGAAACCGGGACAGGGAAGGATACGCAGTATTTT.

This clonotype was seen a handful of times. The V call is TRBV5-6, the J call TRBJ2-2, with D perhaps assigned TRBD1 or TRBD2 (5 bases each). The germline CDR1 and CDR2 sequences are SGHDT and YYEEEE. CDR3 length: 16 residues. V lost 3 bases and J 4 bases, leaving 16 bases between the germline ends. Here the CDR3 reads CASSSQGLRGTGELFF. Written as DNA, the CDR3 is TGTGCCAGCAGCTCCCAGGGTCTCCGGGGCACCGGGGAGCTGTTTTTT.

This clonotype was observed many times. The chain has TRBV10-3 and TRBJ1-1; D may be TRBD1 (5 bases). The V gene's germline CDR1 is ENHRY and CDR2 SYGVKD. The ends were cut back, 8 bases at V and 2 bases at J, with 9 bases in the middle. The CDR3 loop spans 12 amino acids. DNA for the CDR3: TGTGCCATCGGGACGGACAACACTGAAGCTTTCTTT. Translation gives CAIGTDNTEAFF.

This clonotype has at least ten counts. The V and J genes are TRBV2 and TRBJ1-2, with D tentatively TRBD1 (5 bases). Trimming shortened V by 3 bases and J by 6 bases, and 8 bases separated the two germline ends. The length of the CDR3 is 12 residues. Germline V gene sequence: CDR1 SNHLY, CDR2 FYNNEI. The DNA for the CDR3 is TGTGCCAGCAGTGAGGGGCCTAATGGCTACACCTTC. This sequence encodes CASSEGPNGYTF.

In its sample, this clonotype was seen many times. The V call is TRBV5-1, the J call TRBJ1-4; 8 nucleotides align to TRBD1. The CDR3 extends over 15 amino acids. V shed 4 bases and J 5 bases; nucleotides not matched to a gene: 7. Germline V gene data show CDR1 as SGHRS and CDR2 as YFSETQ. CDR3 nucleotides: TGCGCCAGCAGCGCCGGACAGGGTGGAAATGAAAAACTGTTTTTT. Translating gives CASSAGQGGNEKLFF.

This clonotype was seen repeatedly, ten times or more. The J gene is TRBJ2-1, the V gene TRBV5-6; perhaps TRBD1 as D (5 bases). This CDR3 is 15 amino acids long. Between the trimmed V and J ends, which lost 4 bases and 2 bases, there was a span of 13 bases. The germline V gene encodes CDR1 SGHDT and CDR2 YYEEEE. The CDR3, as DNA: TGTGCCAGCAGCGCCAGGAAGGGGCCCTACAATGAGCAGTTCTTC. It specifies CASSARKGPYNEQFF. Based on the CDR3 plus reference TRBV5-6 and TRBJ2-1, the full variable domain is DAGVTQSPTHLIKTRGQQVTLRCSPKSGHDTVSWYQQALGQGPQFIFQYYEEEERQRGNFPDRFSGHQFPNYSSELNVNALLLGDSALYLCASSARKGPYNEQFFGPGTRLTVL.